This TCR beta chain is from a study of T cell responses to AZD1222 COVID-19 vaccine. Notes on the study in general: Without day 14 samples, only post-peak T cell repertoires were studied.

Comment on this clone: The target antigen is unknown.

Data came from immunoSEQ multiplex PCR; TCRdb stores just in-frame clones and leaves some out. The sample consists of some 150,000 clones, around 90% of them appearing once. Germline V gene data show CDR1 as SGDLS and CDR2 as YYNGEE. With 3 bases clipped from V and 8 bases from J, the junction kept 14 bases outside the gene matches. The length of the CDR3 is 18 residues. The chain uses TRBV9 and TRBJ1-4, with 12 bases aligning to TRBD1. This TCR was sampled from an adult who received the MenACWY meningococcal vaccine as a control. Sample: peripheral blood, taken 28 days after the second dose of the MenACWY control vaccine. The CDR3 region has the DNA TGTGCCAGCAGCGCCTCGGGACAGGGGGCTTTCGGTGGGGAAAAACTGTTTTTT. It yields the protein CASSASGQGAFGGEKLFF. The full variable domain, rest sourced from reference TRBV9 and TRBJ1-4, is DSGVTQTPKHLITATGQRVTLRCSPRSGDLSVYWYQQSLDQGLQFLIQYYNGEERAKGNILERFSAQQFPDLHSELNLSSLELGDSALYFCASSASGQGAFGGEKLFFGSGTQLSVL.